The clone carrying this TCR beta chain was seen ten or more times. The CDR3 loop spans 16 amino acids. V was pared by 3 bases and J by 8 bases, with 10 bases of the junction left unmatched. Looked up from germline, CDR1 is SEHNR and CDR2 is FQNEAQ (reference sequence). This sample was included in a study of prognosis after radiotherapy for stage I lung cancer. The study amplified the TCR beta CDR3 region from genomic DNA. This amplification was carried out by two rounds of multiplex PCR. Gene-specific TRBV and TRBJ primers were used in PCR round one. In TCRdb, the multiplex PCR reads were re-called with MiXCR into one record per CDR3 protein. The sample has tens of thousands of distinct CDR3 sequences; approximately 24% are singletons.

Here the sequenced sample was PBMCs, taken before or after stereotactic body radiation therapy (not recorded which). The J gene is TRBJ2-1, the V gene TRBV7-9; 10 bases line up with TRBD2. The TCR originated in a donor of 50 years or more with non-small cell lung cancer. CDR3 protein: CASSFERGGPGDEQFF. DNA for the CDR3: TGTGCCAGCAGCTTCGAGCGGGGGGGCCCGGGGGATGAGCAGTTCTTC.